The 14 T cell receptor beta chains in this list originate from one sample, sequenced in a study of PD-1 blockade in classical Hodgkin lymphoma. The table came from immunoSEQ multiplex PCR; TCRdb's copy has only in-frame clones and leaves some out. The data show fewer than 65,000 clones, about 92% seen once. Every patient was affected by relapse after autologous stem cell transplantation, while exposure to brentuximab vedotin was not uniform. Sequencing used peripheral blood mononuclear cells (PBMCs), obtained at baseline. These receptors were obtained from a human donor with classical Hodgkin lymphoma.

The chain employs TRBV15 and TRBJ2-3, with 14 bases fitting TRBD2. The CDR3 runs 19 residues. V shed 1 base and J 4 bases; nucleotides not matched to a gene: 10. The germline gives CDR1 LNHNV, CDR2 YYDKDF (reference sequence). Here the CDR3 reads CATSRVRTSGRLSADTQYF. The CDR3 DNA sequence: TGTGCCACCAGCAGAGTTCGGACTAGCGGGAGGTTATCCGCAGATACGCAGTATTTT.

The genes are TRBV6-4 and TRBJ1-5, with D uncertain. The V gene lost 7 bases and the J gene lost 3 bases, with 10 bases spanning the gap. The V gene's germline CDR1 is MRHNA and CDR2 SNTAGT. The CDR3 is made up of 13 amino acids. CDR3 DNA sequence: TGTGCCAGCAAAGTAGAGGACAATCAGCCCCAGCATTTT. Its protein is CASKVEDNQPQHF.

This chain joins TRBV19 and TRBJ1-1; D remains ambiguous. The CDR3 covers 13 residues. The V gene lost 0 bases and the J gene lost 14 bases, with 16 bases spanning the gap. Germline V gene sequence: CDR1 LNHDA, CDR2 SQIVND (reference sequence). The CDR3 DNA follows: TGTGCCAGTAGTATAGATAACGGTTACGGGAAGTTCTTT. It yields the protein CASSIDNGYGKFF.

The rearrangement uses TRBV10-3 and TRBJ2-7; tentatively, D is TRBD1 (5 bases). In germline, CDR1 is ENHRY, CDR2 SYGVKD. Trimming took 4 bases from V and 2 from J, leaving 12 bases between them. CDR3 length: 14 amino acids. The CDR3 protein is CAISVGRATYEQYF. The CDR3 DNA sequence: TGTGCCATCAGTGTTGGCAGGGCAACCTACGAGCAGTACTTC.

The J gene is TRBJ2-5, the V gene TRBV10-1, with D hard to call. Germline V gene data show CDR1 as WNHNN and CDR2 as SYGVQD (reference sequence). The germline V and J ends were trimmed by 3 bases and 1 base, with 6 bases remaining between them. CDR3 length: 13 amino acids. In nucleotides, the CDR3 is TGCGCCAGCAGTGAACAGCTCCAAGAGACCCAGTACTTC. This gives the protein CASSEQLQETQYF.

The chain employs TRBV20-1 and TRBJ1-2; 7 bases agree with TRBD1. Germline-derived CDR1 and CDR2 are DFQATT and SNEGSKA (reference sequence). The CDR3 runs 11 residues. V lost 7 bases to trimming and J lost 8 bases; unmatched junction nucleotides: 7. DNA of the CDR3: TGCAGTGAAAAGGGGGCCTACGGCTACACCTTC. Amino acids: CSEKGAYGYTF.

This clone was recorded once. The chain uses TRBV2 and TRBJ2-3, with no clear D. Germline CDR1 SNHLY, CDR2 FYNNEI. V gave up 6 bases and J gave up 6 bases, with 16 bases separating them. This CDR3 comprises 14 residues. The CDR3 is CASRAGRAGDTQYF. CDR3 DNA: TGTGCCAGCAGAGCAGGTCGTGCCGGGGATACGCAGTATTTT.

The chain carries TRBV15 and TRBJ2-7; unclear D gene. CDR3 length: 13 amino acids. Germline V gene sequence: CDR1 LNHNV, CDR2 YYDKDF (reference sequence). Trimming shortened V by 5 bases and J by 2 bases, and 10 bases separated the two germline ends. The CDR3, as DNA: TGTGCCACCAGCGGAGCGAACACCTACGAGCAGTACTTC. Amino acids: CATSGANTYEQYF.

The chain recombines TRBV27 with TRBJ1-2, with D possibly matching TRBD1 (5 bases). The germline V gene has CDR1 MNHEY and CDR2 SMNVEV (reference sequence). V lost 5 bases, J lost 7 bases, and 38 bases lay in between. The CDR3 covers 21 residues. CDR3 nucleotide sequence: TGTGCCAGCAGTCCTTATCGGGCCAGGGAGGGACTTGGTTCCCCCTTATCTGGCTACACCTTC. It specifies CASSPYRAREGLGSPLSGYTF.

This chain joins TRBV20-1 and TRBJ2-2; no clear D. Trimming pared 7 bases from V and 2 bases from J, leaving 5 bases between. From germline, CDR1 is DFQATT and CDR2 SNEGSKA (reference sequence). This CDR3 spans 11 amino acids. CDR3 protein: CSVLNTGELFF. The CDR3 bases are TGCAGTGTTCTCAACACCGGGGAGCTGTTTTTT.

The count of this clone is one. The V and J genes are TRBV10-3 and TRBJ2-1, with no clear D. This CDR3 spans 15 amino acids. Trimming removed 3 bases from V and 1 base from J, with 10 bases in between. CDR1 and CDR2 (germline): ENHRY, SYGVKD. The CDR3 DNA is TGTGCCATCAGTGATATAAAAGGGTCCTACAATGAGCAGTTCTTC. Protein product: CAISDIKGSYNEQFF.

This chain connects TRBV15 to TRBJ2-1; TRBD1 matches at 9 bases. The germline CDR1 and CDR2 sequences are LNHNV and YYDKDF (reference sequence). The CDR3 totals 14 residues. The V segment lost 1 base and the J segment 5 bases; nucleotides outside the gene matches: 0. The CDR3 reads CATSRGTGDNEQFF. The DNA of the CDR3 is TGTGCCACCAGCAGAGGGACAGGGGACAATGAGCAGTTCTTC.

This clone has a single count. The chain joins TRBV9 to TRBJ2-7; D perhaps matches TRBD1 (5 bases). Trimming shortened V by 1 base and J by 5 bases, and 13 bases separated the two germline ends. Per germline, CDR1 SGDLS and CDR2 YYNGEE. CDR3 size: 14 residues. CDR3 amino acids: CASSVSQGPNEQYF. CDR3 nucleotide sequence: TGTGCCAGCAGCGTATCCCAGGGTCCGAACGAGCAGTACTTC.

The rearrangement links TRBV1 to TRBJ2-2; TRBD2 is the table's D call and was not checked against the DNA. TRBV1 counts as a pseudogene. This CDR3 is built from 14 residues. The CDR3 DNA reads TGCACCAGCAGCCAAGATAGTCCGGGCGGGGAGCTGTTTTTT. This sequence encodes CTSSQDSPGGELFF.